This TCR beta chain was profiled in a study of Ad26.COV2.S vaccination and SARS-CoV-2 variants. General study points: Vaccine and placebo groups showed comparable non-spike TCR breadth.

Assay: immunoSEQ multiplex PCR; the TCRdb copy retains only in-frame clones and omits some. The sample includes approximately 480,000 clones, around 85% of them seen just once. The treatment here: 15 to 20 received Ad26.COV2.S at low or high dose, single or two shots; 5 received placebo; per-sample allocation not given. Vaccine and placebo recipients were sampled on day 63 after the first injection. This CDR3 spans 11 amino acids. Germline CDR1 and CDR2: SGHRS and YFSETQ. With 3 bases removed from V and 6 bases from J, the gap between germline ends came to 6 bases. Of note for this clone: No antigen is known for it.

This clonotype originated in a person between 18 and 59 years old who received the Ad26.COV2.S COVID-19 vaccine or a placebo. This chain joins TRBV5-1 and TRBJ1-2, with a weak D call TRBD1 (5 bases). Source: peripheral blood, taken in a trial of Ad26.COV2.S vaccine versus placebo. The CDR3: CASSSRDGYTF. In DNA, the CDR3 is TGCGCCAGCAGCTCCAGGGATGGCTACACCTTC.